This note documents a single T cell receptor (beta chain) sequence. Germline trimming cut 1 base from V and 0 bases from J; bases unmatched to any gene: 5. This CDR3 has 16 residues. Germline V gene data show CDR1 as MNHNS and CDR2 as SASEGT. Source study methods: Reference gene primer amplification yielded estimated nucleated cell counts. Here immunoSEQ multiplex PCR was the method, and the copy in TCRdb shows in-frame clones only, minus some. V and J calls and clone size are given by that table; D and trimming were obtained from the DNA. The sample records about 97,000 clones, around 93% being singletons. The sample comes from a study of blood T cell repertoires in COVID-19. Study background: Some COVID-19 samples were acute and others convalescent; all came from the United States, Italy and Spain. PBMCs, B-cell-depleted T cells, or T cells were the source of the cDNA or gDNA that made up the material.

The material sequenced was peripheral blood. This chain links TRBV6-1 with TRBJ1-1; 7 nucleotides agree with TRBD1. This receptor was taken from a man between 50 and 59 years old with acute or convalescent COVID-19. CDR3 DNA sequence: TGTGCCAGCAGTGAAGTAAGGGGGCTAATGAACACTGAAGCTTTCTTT. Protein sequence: CASSEVRGLMNTEAFF.